Each of the 2 T cell receptor beta chains below was sequenced from the same sample in a study of regulatory T cells. These receptors lack a known antigen. Primers: 52 TRBV forward and 13 TRBJ reverse. Sequencing used immunoSEQ multiplex PCR; TCRdb keeps in-frame clones, though not all of them. This sample yields about 17,000 clones, of which roughly 88% are seen a single time; less than 9.5% belongs to the top ten. Study observations and caveats: In CD3G-deficient patients, conventional CD4+ T cells were enriched for hydrophobic CDR3 residues at positions 6 and 7.

Sequenced: conventional CD4+ T cells sorted from blood. These receptors came from a young adult with CD3G deficiency.

The CDR3 nucleotides are TGTGCCAGCAGCCAATCCCCCACCCTCCGAGATGGCTACACCTTC. Its protein product is CASSQSPTLRDGYTF. This chain links TRBV28 with TRBJ1-2; D is ambiguous. The germline V gene encodes CDR1 MDHEN and CDR2 SYDVKM. This CDR3 spans 15 amino acids. V lost 6 bases to trimming and J lost 6 bases, with 20 bases between them.

The chain links TRBV5-1 to TRBJ1-1; TRBD1 might be the D (6 bases). Trimming took 1 base from V and 4 from J, leaving 8 bases between them. The length of the CDR3 is 13 residues. CDR1 SGHRS and CDR2 YFSETQ come from the germline V gene. This CDR3 reads CASSLTQGTEAFF. CDR3 bases: TGCGCCAGCAGCTTGACACAGGGCACTGAAGCTTTCTTT.